This is a list of T cell receptor beta chains from one sample in a study of T cell clones after liver transplantation. The assay was immunoSEQ multiplex PCR, and TCRdb's table has in-frame clones only and misses some. The table includes roughly 70,000 clones, about 92% detected once. Sequences were derived from CD4+ T cells from blood, sampled before liver transplant. The receptors derive from a human donor who received a liver transplant. Each CDR3 is given with its conserved first and last residue. A D gene is named only where the DNA matches it firmly. Only some rows state a clone size, as once, few, many or a class for expanded clones.

CDR3aa: CASSARDSYGYTF; CDR3nt: TGTGCCAGCAGTGCTCGGGACAGCTATGGCTACACCTTC; len: 13; v_gene: TRBV27; d_gene: TRBD1; abundance: .; j_gene: TRBJ1-2
CDR3aa: CASSRDFYEQYF; CDR3nt: TGTGCCAGCAGTCGGGATTTCTACGAGCAGTACTTC; len: 12; v_gene: TRBV5-4; d_gene: .; abundance: .; j_gene: TRBJ2-7
CDR3aa: CASSFQRSQETQYF; CDR3nt: TGTGCCAGCAGCTTTCAGCGGAGCCAAGAGACCCAGTACTTC; len: 14; v_gene: TRBV7-2; d_gene: .; abundance: .; j_gene: TRBJ2-5
CDR3aa: CASSFGTSGSAGELFF; CDR3nt: TGTGCCAGCAGCTTCGGGACTAGCGGGAGTGCCGGGGAGCTGTTTTTT; len: 16; v_gene: TRBV7-2; d_gene: TRBD2; abundance: .; j_gene: TRBJ2-2
CDR3aa: CASSEGGELFF; CDR3nt: TGTGCCAGCAGCGAAGGGGGGGAGCTGTTTTTT; len: 11; v_gene: TRBV11-3; d_gene: .; abundance: medium-sized; j_gene: TRBJ2-2
CDR3aa: CASSLSAGINEQFF; CDR3nt: TGCGCCAGCAGCTTGTCAGCCGGGATCAATGAGCAGTTCTTC; len: 14; v_gene: TRBV5-1; d_gene: .; abundance: .; j_gene: TRBJ2-1
CDR3aa: CSVEDRDNYGYTF; CDR3nt: TGCAGCGTCGAGGACAGGGACAACTATGGCTACACCTTC; len: 13; v_gene: TRBV29-1; d_gene: TRBD1; abundance: .; j_gene: TRBJ1-2
CDR3aa: CASSFLTGGGTEAFF; CDR3nt: TGTGCCAGCAGTTTCTTAACAGGGGGCGGCACTGAAGCTTTCTTT; len: 15; v_gene: TRBV27; d_gene: TRBD1; abundance: .; j_gene: TRBJ1-1
CDR3aa: CASSYSTGTEQYF; CDR3nt: TGTGCCAGCAGTTACTCGACAGGGACCGAGCAGTACTTC; len: 13; v_gene: TRBV6-6; d_gene: TRBD1; abundance: .; j_gene: TRBJ2-7
CDR3aa: CASRGTGRNGYTF; CDR3nt: TGTGCCAGCAGAGGGACAGGGCGCAATGGCTACACCTTC; len: 13; v_gene: TRBV28; d_gene: TRBD1; abundance: once; j_gene: TRBJ1-2
CDR3aa: CASSFYGTRGFF; CDR3nt: TGTGCCAGCAGCTTTTATGGGACTAGGGGGTTCTTC; len: 12; v_gene: TRBV5-6; d_gene: TRBD2; abundance: .; j_gene: TRBJ2-7
CDR3aa: CASSLGNTGELFF; CDR3nt: TGTGCCAGCAGCTTAGGGAACACCGGGGAGCTGTTTTTT; len: 13; v_gene: TRBV7-9; d_gene: .; abundance: .; j_gene: TRBJ2-2
CDR3aa: CASSSVQGNSGNTIYF; CDR3nt: TGTGCCAGCAGCTCCGTCCAGGGTAACTCTGGAAACACCATATATTTT; len: 16; v_gene: TRBV28; d_gene: .; abundance: .; j_gene: TRBJ1-3
CDR3aa: CASRDAGTQYF; CDR3nt: TGCGCCAGCAGGGATGCCGGGACCCAGTACTTC; len: 11; v_gene: TRBV5-1; d_gene: .; abundance: .; j_gene: TRBJ2-5
CDR3aa: CASSFRGQGSYEQYF; CDR3nt: TGTGCCAGCAGTTTTCGGGGACAGGGCTCCTACGAGCAGTACTTC; len: 15; v_gene: TRBV27; d_gene: TRBD1; abundance: few; j_gene: TRBJ2-7
CDR3aa: CASSVGGQVLSEKLFF; CDR3nt: TGTGCCAGCAGCGTAGGGGGACAGGTTTTAAGTGAAAAACTGTTTTTT; len: 16; v_gene: TRBV9; d_gene: TRBD1; abundance: .; j_gene: TRBJ1-4
CDR3aa: CASSWGVEGYTF; CDR3nt: TGTGCCAGCAGCTGGGGGGTCGAGGGCTACACCTTC; len: 12; v_gene: TRBV7-9; d_gene: .; abundance: .; j_gene: TRBJ1-2
CDR3aa: CASSQDSWTNNTGELFF; CDR3nt: TGCGCCAGCAGCCAAGATTCGTGGACAAATAACACCGGGGAGCTGTTTTTT; len: 17; v_gene: TRBV4-1; d_gene: .; abundance: .; j_gene: TRBJ2-2
CDR3aa: CATSVYRGGGEQYF; CDR3nt: TGTGCCACCAGCGTCTACAGGGGCGGGGGCGAGCAGTACTTC; len: 14; v_gene: TRBV15; d_gene: .; abundance: .; j_gene: TRBJ2-7
CDR3aa: CASSVAVRSTDTQYF; CDR3nt: TGTGCCAGCAGCGTAGCGGTCAGAAGCACAGATACGCAGTATTTT; len: 15; v_gene: TRBV9; d_gene: .; abundance: .; j_gene: TRBJ2-3
CDR3aa: CASSLGRLSNEQFF; CDR3nt: TGTGCCAGCAGCTTAGGGCGGTTATCCAATGAGCAGTTCTTC; len: 14; v_gene: TRBV13; d_gene: .; abundance: .; j_gene: TRBJ2-1
CDR3aa: CASSELTGVNTEAFF; CDR3nt: TGCGCCAGCAGCGAACTAACAGGGGTGAACACTGAAGCTTTCTTT; len: 15; v_gene: TRBV5-1; d_gene: TRBD1; abundance: .; j_gene: TRBJ1-1
CDR3aa: CASSYSSGGLGYGYTF; CDR3nt: TGTGCCAGCAGTTACTCCTCGGGGGGGCTTGGCTATGGCTACACCTTC; len: 16; v_gene: TRBV6-5; d_gene: .; abundance: .; j_gene: TRBJ1-2
CDR3aa: CASSPQATPYEQYF; CDR3nt: TGTGCCAGCAGCCCCCAGGCCACTCCTTACGAGCAGTACTTC; len: 14; v_gene: TRBV9; d_gene: .; abundance: .; j_gene: TRBJ2-7
CDR3aa: CASSYGGRGSTDTQYF; CDR3nt: TGTGCCAGCAGTTACGGGGGTCGCGGGAGCACAGATACGCAGTATTTT; len: 16; v_gene: TRBV6-6; d_gene: .; abundance: .; j_gene: TRBJ2-3
CDR3aa: CASSDGLAGPDTQYF; CDR3nt: TGTGCCAGCAGTGATGGACTAGCGGGACCAGATACGCAGTATTTT; len: 15; v_gene: TRBV6-1; d_gene: TRBD2; abundance: .; j_gene: TRBJ2-3
CDR3aa: CASSKVLGGQPYEQYF; CDR3nt: TGTGCCAGCAGCAAAGTTCTAGGGGGACAGCCCTACGAGCAGTACTTC; len: 16; v_gene: TRBV21-1; d_gene: .; abundance: .; j_gene: TRBJ2-7
CDR3aa: CASSLDQVVGEQYF; CDR3nt: TGTGCCAGCAGCTTAGACCAGGTGGTGGGCGAGCAGTACTTC; len: 14; v_gene: TRBV7-6; d_gene: .; abundance: once; j_gene: TRBJ2-7
CDR3aa: CAISEPTSGRRDEQYF; CDR3nt: TGTGCCATCAGTGAGCCCACTAGCGGGAGGCGGGACGAGCAGTACTTC; len: 16; v_gene: TRBV10-3; d_gene: TRBD2; abundance: .; j_gene: TRBJ2-7
CDR3aa: CASSSGLAGAYEQYF; CDR3nt: TGTGCCAGCAGTTCCGGACTAGCGGGAGCCTACGAGCAGTACTTC; len: 15; v_gene: TRBV6-5; d_gene: TRBD2; abundance: .; j_gene: TRBJ2-7